This T cell receptor (beta chain) is drawn from a study of identical twins. Germline V lookup: CDR1 LNHNV, CDR2 YYDKDF (reference sequence). Trimming shortened V by 6 bases and J by 7 bases, and 18 bases separated the two germline ends. The CDR3 length is 14 residues. TCRdb independently ran MiXCR on the 5' RACE reads; one entry per CDR3 protein. The sample holds some 300,000 distinct CDR3 sequences; around 12% are singletons and the top ten take around 7.2%. These same data were also listed under a study on yellow fever vaccine responses in identical twins.

The sample consisted of CD8+ T cells sorted from blood. This TCR was recovered from a woman younger than 35 in good health. The gene calls are TRBV15 and TRBJ1-2; D possibly corresponds to TRBD1 (6 bases). DNA for the CDR3: TGTGCCACCAGTGAGTACGGCAGGGGAGGTGGCTACACCTTC. Protein: CATSEYGRGGGYTF.